Sequencing of this T cell receptor (beta chain) was carried out in a study of early stage breast cancer tumors. Study-wide context: Each sample averaged approximately 9.8-fold read coverage.

Only in-frame clones appear in the TCRdb table, and some are missing; sequencing was by immunoSEQ multiplex PCR. Counted here are approximately 33,000 clones, roughly four fifths occurring once; the ten biggest clones make up about 4.5%. The CDR3 has 15 amino acids. V lost 4 bases and J lost 7; bases outside the gene matches: 10. Germline CDR1 SGHNT, CDR2 YYREEE (reference sequence). This rearrangement joins TRBV5-4 to TRBJ2-1; 8 positions match TRBD2. Sequenced material: blood. This TCR came from a person in their 40s with breast cancer. The CDR3 reads CASSAGTRRVNEQFF. The CDR3 region has the DNA TGTGCCAGCAGCGCCGGGACTAGAAGAGTGAATGAGCAGTTCTTC.